This TCR beta chain emerged from a study of T-cell reconstitution after alpha-beta-depleted transplantation in children. Germline V gene sequence: CDR1 MGHRA, CDR2 YSYEKL. CDR3 size: 14 residues. V was cut by 0 bases and J by 4 bases, with 9 bases left in between. Ten or more counts support this clonotype. Its specificity is not known. The authors prepared the TCRbeta library with unique molecular identifiers. TCRdb independently ran MiXCR on the PCR reads; one entry per CDR3 protein. The table has about 490,000 distinct CDR3 sequences, more than 9% seen once; the top ten hold around 2.2%. Study results and caveats: Where alpha-beta T cells came from about two months after transplant was reportedly several hundred expanded graft clones. At one year after transplant, newly produced T cells mostly accounted for T-cell counts and diversity.

The chain combines TRBV4-1 with TRBJ1-2; no clear D gene. This TCR was recovered from a child under 10 years old with inherited bone marrow failure, due to receive a stem cell transplant. The starting material was PBMCs, obtained before TCRalphabeta/CD19-depleted stem cell transplant. The CDR3 DNA follows: TGCGCCAGCAGCCAAGATTTGGCAGCCTATGGCTACACCTTC. Translation gives CASSQDLAAYGYTF.